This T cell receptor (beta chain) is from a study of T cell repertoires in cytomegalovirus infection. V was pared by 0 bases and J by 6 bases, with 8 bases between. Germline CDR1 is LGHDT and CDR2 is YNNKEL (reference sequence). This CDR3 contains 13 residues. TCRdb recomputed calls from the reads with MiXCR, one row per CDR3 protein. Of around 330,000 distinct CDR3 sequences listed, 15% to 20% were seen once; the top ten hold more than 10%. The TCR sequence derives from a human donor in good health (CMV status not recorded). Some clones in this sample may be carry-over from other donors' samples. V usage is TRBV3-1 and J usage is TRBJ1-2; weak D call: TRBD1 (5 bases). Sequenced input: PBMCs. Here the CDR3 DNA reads TGTGCCAGCAGCCAAGAAGGGGTGAATGGCTACACCTTC. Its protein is CASSQEGVNGYTF.